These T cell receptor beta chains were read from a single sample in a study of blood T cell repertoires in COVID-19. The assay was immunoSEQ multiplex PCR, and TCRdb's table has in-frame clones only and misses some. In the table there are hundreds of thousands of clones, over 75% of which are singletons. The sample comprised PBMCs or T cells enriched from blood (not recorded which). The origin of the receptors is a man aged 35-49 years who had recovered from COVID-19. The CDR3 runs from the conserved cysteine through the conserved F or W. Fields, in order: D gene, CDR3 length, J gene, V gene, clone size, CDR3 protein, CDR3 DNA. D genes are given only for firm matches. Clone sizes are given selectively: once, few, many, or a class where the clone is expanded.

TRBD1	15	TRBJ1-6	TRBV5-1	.	CASSVAGQGGSPLHF	TGCGCCAGCAGCGTCGCGGGACAGGGAGGTTCACCCCTCCACTTT
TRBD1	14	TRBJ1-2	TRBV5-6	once	CASSLGGQGDGYTF	TGTGCCAGCAGCTTGGGTGGACAGGGAGATGGCTACACCTTC
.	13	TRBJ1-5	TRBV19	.	CASSIGAGQPQHF	TGTGCCAGTAGTATAGGGGCTGGGCAGCCCCAGCATTTT
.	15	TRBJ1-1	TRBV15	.	CATSRDPGKNTEAFF	TGTGCCACCAGCAGAGACCCAGGGAAGAACACTGAAGCTTTCTTT
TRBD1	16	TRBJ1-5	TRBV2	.	CASSDLTGASNQPQHF	TGTGCCAGCAGTGATTTGACAGGGGCTAGCAATCAGCCCCAGCATTTT
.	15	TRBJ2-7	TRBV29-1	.	CSVDLMTANQNEQYF	TGCAGCGTTGACCTCATGACAGCGAACCAGAACGAGCAGTACTTC
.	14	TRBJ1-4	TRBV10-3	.	CAISVGSLNGKLFF	TGTGCCATCAGTGTTGGCAGCCTAAACGGGAAACTGTTTTTT
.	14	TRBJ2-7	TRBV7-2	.	CASSVFRSSYEQYF	TGTGCCAGCAGCGTCTTTCGTTCCTCCTACGAGCAGTACTTC
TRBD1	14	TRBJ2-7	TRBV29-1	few	CSVEDSDRGYEQYF	TGCAGCGTTGAAGATTCGGACAGGGGGTACGAGCAGTACTTC
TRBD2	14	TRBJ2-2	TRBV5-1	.	CASRVTSVAGELFF	TGCGCCAGCCGAGTGACTAGCGTGGCCGGGGAGCTGTTTTTT
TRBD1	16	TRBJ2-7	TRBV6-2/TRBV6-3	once	CASSYHRDRGNYEQYF	TGTGCCAGCAGTTACCACCGGGACAGGGGTAATTACGAGCAGTACTTC
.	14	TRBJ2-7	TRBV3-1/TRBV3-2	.	CASSPSVIGDEQYF	TGTGCCAGCAGCCCGTCCGTGATTGGAGACGAGCAGTACTTC
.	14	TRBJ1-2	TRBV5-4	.	CASSFTSSNYGYTF	TGTGCCAGCAGCTTTACCAGTTCTAACTATGGCTACACCTTC
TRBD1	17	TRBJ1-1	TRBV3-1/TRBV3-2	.	CASSQEGQGPWGTEAFF	TGTGCCAGCAGCCAGGAGGGACAGGGGCCGTGGGGAACTGAAGCTTTCTTT
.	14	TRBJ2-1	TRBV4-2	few	CASSPFGNYNEQFF	TGTGCCAGCAGTCCTTTCGGGAACTACAATGAGCAGTTCTTC
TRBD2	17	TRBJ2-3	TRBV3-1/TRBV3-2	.	CASSQEPSGGAVDTQYF	TGTGCCAGCAGCCAAGAGCCCAGCGGGGGGGCGGTAGATACGCAGTATTTT
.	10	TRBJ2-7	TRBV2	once	CASSNYEQYF	TGTGCCAGCAGCAACTACGAGCAGTACTTC
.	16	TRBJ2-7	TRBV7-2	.	CASSLVGLPSSHEQYF	TGTGCCAGCAGCTTAGTTGGTCTCCCTTCAAGCCACGAGCAGTACTTC
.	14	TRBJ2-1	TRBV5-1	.	CASSLESPGNEQFF	TGCGCCAGCAGCTTGGAGTCCCCCGGGAATGAGCAGTTCTTC
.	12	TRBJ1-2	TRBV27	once	CATYRSHYGYTF	TGTGCCACCTACCGGTCCCACTATGGCTACACCTTC
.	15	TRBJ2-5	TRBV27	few	CASSLSQGLLETQYF	TGTGCCAGCAGTTTATCGCAGGGCTTGTTAGAGACCCAGTACTTC
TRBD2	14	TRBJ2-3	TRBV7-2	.	CASTGRGAVYTQYF	TGTGCCAGCACCGGGAGGGGGGCGGTTTATACGCAGTATTTT
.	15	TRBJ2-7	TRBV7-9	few	CASSSPYGAGYEQYF	TGTGCCAGCAGCTCTCCCTACGGGGCGGGGTACGAGCAGTACTTC
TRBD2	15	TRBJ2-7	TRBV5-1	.	CASSLALAGVYEQYF	TGCGCCAGCAGCTTGGCTCTAGCGGGAGTTTACGAGCAGTACTTC
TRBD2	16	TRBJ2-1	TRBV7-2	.	CASSLESGAGYNEQFF	TGTGCCAGCAGCTTAGAGAGCGGGGCGGGCTACAATGAGCAGTTCTTC
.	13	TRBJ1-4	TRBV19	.	CATTDRTNEKLFF	TGTGCCACCACGGACAGAACAAATGAAAAACTGTTTTTT
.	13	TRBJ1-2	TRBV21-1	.	CASRIPPPSGYTF	TGTGCCAGCAGGATCCCGCCCCCGAGCGGCTACACCTTC
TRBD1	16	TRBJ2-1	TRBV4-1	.	CASSQVQDRIYNEQFF	TGCGCCAGCAGCCAAGTTCAGGACAGGATTTACAATGAGCAGTTCTTC
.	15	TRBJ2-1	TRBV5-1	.	CASSLVDGLENEQFF	TGCGCCAGCAGCTTGGTAGACGGCCTGGAGAATGAGCAGTTCTTC
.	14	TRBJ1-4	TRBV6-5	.	CASSYSAMEEKLFF	TGTGCCAGCAGTTACTCTGCTATGGAGGAAAAACTGTTTTTT
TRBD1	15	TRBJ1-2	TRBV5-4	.	CASTRWGTGGGGYTF	TGTGCCAGCACCAGATGGGGGACAGGGGGTGGCGGCTACACCTTC
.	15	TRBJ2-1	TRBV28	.	CASSLGSLLGDEQFF	TGTGCCAGCAGTTTGGGTAGCCTCCTCGGGGATGAGCAGTTCTTC
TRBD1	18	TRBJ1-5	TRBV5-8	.	CASSVHRQGAKENQPQHF	TGTGCCAGCAGCGTCCACCGACAGGGGGCCAAAGAGAATCAGCCCCAGCATTTT
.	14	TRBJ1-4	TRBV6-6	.	CASSYSQGDEKLFF	TGTGCCAGCAGTTACTCTCAAGGGGATGAAAAACTGTTTTTT
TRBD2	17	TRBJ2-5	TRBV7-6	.	CASSFSSAGGYQETQYF	TGTGCCAGCAGCTTCTCGTCAGCGGGGGGCTACCAAGAGACCCAGTACTTC
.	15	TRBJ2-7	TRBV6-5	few	CASSLARGPSYEQYF	TGTGCCAGCAGTTTGGCCAGGGGACCCTCCTACGAGCAGTACTTC
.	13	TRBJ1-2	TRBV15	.	CATSKDRAGGYTF	TGTGCCACCAGCAAAGATAGGGCGGGAGGCTACACCTTC
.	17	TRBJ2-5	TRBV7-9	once	CASSSSAPTGAGETQYF	TGTGCCAGCAGCTCTTCTGCCCCAACCGGAGCGGGAGAGACCCAGTACTTC
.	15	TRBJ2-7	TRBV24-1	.	CATSDPGSPSYEQYF	TGTGCCACCAGTGATCCAGGATCCCCCTCCTACGAGCAGTACTTC
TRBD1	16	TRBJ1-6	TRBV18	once	CASHRDRVDPNSPLHF	TGTGCCAGCCACCGGGACAGGGTAGACCCTAATTCACCCCTCCACTTT
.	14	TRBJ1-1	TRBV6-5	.	CASSYRSQGSGAFF	TGTGCCAGCAGTTACCGATCTCAGGGTTCCGGAGCTTTCTTT
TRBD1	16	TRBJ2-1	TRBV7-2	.	CASSLGDRGLGDEQFF	TGTGCCAGCAGCTTAGGGGACAGGGGCCTAGGGGATGAGCAGTTCTTC
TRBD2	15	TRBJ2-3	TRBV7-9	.	CASNRREAAEGTQYF	TGTGCCAGCAATAGGCGGGAGGCCGCGGAGGGTACGCAGTATTTT
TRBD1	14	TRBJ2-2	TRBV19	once	CASTLRTGAGELFF	TGTGCCAGTACCCTACGGACAGGGGCCGGGGAGCTGTTTTTT
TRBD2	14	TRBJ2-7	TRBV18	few	CASSSSGSWEEQYF	TGTGCCAGCTCATCTAGCGGGAGCTGGGAAGAGCAGTACTTC
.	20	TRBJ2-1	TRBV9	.	CASSFTNWGGHLSSYNEQFF	TGTGCCAGCAGCTTTACAAATTGGGGGGGCCATTTAAGCTCCTACAATGAGCAGTTCTTC
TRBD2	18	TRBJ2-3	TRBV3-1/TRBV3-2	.	CASSPGLAGGRRTDTQYF	TGTGCCAGCAGCCCCGGACTAGCGGGGGGGCGCAGGACAGATACGCAGTATTTT
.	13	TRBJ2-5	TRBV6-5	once	CASSYQGPETQYF	TGTGCCAGCAGTTACCAGGGTCCGGAGACCCAGTACTTC
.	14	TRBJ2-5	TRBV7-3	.	CASSFQGPGETQYF	TGTGCCAGCAGCTTTCAGGGGCCGGGGGAGACCCAGTACTTC
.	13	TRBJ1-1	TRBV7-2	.	CASSLDRNTEAFF	TGTGCCAGCAGCTTGGACAGGAACACTGAAGCTTTCTTT